These 3 T cell receptor beta chains share one sample of origin, sequenced in a study of Ad26.COV2.S vaccination and SARS-CoV-2 variants. Profiled with immunoSEQ multiplex PCR; TCRdb holds only in-frame clones, not every one. The table records 300,000 to 450,000 clones, 92% of them present only once. The source was peripheral blood, collected after recovery from COVID-19. The receptor source for this set is a human donor who had recovered from COVID-19.

V and J are TRBV20-1 and TRBJ2-1; no firm D call. CDR1 DFQATT and CDR2 SNEGSKA come from the germline V gene (reference sequence). V lost 7 bases to trimming and J lost 9 bases, with 13 bases between them. The CDR3 is made up of 11 amino acids. This CDR3 reads CSVHAPGEQFF. The CDR3 coding sequence is TGCAGTGTTCACGCCCCGGGTGAGCAGTTCTTC.

In this sample, this clone turned up once. The V call is TRBV9, the J call TRBJ1-6; D perhaps matches TRBD1 (5 bases). The CDR3 consists of 15 residues. The germline gives CDR1 SGDLS, CDR2 YYNGEE. Trimming took 4 bases from V and 10 from J, leaving 18 bases between them. The DNA for the CDR3 is TGTGCCAGCAGCCCGTCGGGCGGGGGTGCATCACCCCTCCACTTT. Protein: CASSPSGGGASPLHF.

The chain joins TRBV27 to TRBJ2-7; 7 bases align to TRBD1. The CDR3 covers 13 residues. Germline values: CDR1 MNHEY, CDR2 SMNVEV (reference sequence). V was pared by 4 bases and J by 7 bases, with 7 bases of the junction left unmatched. As DNA, the CDR3 is TGTGCCAGCAGTTCTCCGGACAGGTTTGAGCAGTACTTC. The encoded protein is CASSSPDRFEQYF.